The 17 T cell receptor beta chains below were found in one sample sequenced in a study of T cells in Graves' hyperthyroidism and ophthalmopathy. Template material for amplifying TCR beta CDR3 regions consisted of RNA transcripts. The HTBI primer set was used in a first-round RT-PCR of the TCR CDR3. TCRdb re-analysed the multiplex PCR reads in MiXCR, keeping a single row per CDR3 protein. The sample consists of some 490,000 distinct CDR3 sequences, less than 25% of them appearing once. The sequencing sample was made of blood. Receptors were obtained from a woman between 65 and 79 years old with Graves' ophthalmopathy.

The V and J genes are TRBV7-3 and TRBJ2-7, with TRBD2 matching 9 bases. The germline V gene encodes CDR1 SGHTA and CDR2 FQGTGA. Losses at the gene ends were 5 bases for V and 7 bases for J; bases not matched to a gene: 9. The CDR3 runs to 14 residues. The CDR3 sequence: CASSPRTSAREQYF. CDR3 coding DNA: TGTGCCAGCAGCCCTCGGACTAGCGCCAGGGAGCAGTACTTC.

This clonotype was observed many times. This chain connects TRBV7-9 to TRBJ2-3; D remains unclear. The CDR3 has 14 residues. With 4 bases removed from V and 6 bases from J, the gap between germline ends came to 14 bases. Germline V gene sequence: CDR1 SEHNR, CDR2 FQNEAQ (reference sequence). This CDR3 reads CASSSKRQEDTQYF. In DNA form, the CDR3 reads TGTGCCAGCAGCTCGAAGCGACAAGAGGATACGCAGTATTTT.

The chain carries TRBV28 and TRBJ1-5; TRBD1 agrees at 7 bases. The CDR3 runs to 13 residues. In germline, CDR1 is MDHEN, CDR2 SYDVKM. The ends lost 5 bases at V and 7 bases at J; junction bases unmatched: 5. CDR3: CASSDDRVQPQHF. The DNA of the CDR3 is TGTGCCAGCAGTGACGACAGGGTCCAGCCCCAGCATTTT.

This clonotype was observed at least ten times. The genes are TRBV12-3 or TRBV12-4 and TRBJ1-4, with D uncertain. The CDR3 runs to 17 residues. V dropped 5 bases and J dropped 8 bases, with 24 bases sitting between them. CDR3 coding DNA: TGTGCCAGCAGTCCGGGTCACCTGGGCCTGTCAGGAGAAAAACTGTTTTTT. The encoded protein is CASSPGHLGLSGEKLFF.

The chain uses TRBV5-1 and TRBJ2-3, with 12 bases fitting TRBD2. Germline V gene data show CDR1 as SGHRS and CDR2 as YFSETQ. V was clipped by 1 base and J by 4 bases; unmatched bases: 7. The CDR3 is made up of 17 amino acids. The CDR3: CASSLLPSGRVPDTQYF. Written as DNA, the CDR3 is TGCGCCAGCAGCTTGCTCCCTAGCGGGAGGGTACCAGATACGCAGTATTTT.

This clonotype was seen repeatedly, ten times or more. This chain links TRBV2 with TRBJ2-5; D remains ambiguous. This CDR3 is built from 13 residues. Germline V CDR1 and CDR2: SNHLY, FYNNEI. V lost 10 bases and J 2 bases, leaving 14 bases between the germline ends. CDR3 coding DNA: TGTGCCATTTCGGCGGCACGTCAAGAGACCCAGTACTTC. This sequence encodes CAISAARQETQYF.

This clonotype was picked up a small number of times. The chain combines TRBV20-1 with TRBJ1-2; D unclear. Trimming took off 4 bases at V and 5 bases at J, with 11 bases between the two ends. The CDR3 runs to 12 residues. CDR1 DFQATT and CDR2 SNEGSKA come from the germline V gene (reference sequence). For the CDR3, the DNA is TGCAGTGCTACCGCAAGGAGGTATGGCTACACCTTC. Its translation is CSATARRYGYTF.

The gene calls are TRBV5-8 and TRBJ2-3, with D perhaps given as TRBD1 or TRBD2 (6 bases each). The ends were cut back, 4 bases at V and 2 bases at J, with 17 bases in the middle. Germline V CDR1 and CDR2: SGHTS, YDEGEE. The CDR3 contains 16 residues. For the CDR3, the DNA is TGTGCCAGCAGCAACCGGGAGACAGGCCACACAGATACGCAGTATTTT. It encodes CASSNRETGHTDTQYF. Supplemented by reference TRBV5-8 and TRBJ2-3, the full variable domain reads EAGVTQSPTHLIKTRGQQATLRCSPISGHTSVYWYQQALGLGLQFLLWYDEGEERNRGNFPPRFSGRQFPNYSSELNVNALELEDSALYLCASSNRETGHTDTQYFGPGTRLTVL.

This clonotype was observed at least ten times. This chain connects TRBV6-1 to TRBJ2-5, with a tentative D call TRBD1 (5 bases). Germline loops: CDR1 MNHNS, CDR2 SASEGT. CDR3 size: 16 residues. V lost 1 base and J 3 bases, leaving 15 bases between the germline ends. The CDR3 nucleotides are TGTGCCAGCAGTGAAGTCAAGGGGCGCCCCAAAGAGACCCAGTACTTC. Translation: CASSEVKGRPKETQYF.

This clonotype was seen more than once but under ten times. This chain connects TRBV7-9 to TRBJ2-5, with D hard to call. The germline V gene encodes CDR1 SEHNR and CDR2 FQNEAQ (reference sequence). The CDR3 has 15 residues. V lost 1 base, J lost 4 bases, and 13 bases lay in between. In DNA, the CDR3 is TGTGCCAGCAGCTTAGTAGGTAGCCGGCGAGAGACCCAGTACTTC. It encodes CASSLVGSRRETQYF.

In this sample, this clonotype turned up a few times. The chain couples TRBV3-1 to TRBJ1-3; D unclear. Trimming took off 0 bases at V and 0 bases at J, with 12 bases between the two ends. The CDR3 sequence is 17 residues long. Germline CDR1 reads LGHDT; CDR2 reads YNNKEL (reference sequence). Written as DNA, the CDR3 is TGTGCCAGCAGCCAAGATCAGACGTCCCTCTCTGGAAACACCATATATTTT. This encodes CASSQDQTSLSGNTIYF.

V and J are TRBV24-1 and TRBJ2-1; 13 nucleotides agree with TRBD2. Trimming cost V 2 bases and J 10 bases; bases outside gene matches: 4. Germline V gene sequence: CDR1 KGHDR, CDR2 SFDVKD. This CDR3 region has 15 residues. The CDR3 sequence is CATSDWTSGRREQFF. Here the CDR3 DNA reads TGTGCCACCAGTGATTGGACTAGCGGGAGAAGGGAGCAGTTCTTC.

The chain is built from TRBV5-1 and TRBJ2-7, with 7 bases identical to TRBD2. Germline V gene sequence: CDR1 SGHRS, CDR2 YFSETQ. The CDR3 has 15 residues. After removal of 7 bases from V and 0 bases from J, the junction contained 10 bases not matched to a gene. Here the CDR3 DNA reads TGCGCCAGCTCGCGAATCAGCGGGAACTCCTACGAGCAGTACTTC. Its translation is CASSRISGNSYEQYF.

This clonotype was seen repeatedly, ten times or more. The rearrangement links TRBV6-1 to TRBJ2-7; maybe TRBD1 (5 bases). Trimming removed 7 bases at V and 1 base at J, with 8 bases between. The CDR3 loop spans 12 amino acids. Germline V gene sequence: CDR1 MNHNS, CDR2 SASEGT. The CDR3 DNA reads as TGTGCCAGCAAGGACAAGTCCTACGAGCAGTACTTC. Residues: CASKDKSYEQYF.

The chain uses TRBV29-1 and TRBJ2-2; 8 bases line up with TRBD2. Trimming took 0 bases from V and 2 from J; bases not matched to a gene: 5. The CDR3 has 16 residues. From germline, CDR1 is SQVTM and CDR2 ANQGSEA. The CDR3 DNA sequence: TGCAGCGTTGAAGATCGTACTAGCGGTAACACCGGGGAGCTGTTTTTT. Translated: CSVEDRTSGNTGELFF.

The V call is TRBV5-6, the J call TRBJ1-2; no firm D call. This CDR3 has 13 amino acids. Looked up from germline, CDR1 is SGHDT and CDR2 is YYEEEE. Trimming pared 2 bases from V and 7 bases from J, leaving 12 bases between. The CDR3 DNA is TGTGCCAGCAGCTTATTGATTTTCTCTGGCTACACCTTC. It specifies CASSLLIFSGYTF. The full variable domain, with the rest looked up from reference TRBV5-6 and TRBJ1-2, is DAGVTQSPTHLIKTRGQQVTLRCSPKSGHDTVSWYQQALGQGPQFIFQYYEEEERQRGNFPDRFSGHQFPNYSSELNVNALLLGDSALYLCASSLLIFSGYTFGSGTRLTVV.

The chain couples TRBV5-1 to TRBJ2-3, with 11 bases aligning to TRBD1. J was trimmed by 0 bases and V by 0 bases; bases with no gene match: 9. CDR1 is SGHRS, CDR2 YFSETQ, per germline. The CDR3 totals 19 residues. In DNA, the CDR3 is TGCGCCAGCAGCTTGGGGGGACAGGGGGACCTCTTCAGCACAGATACGCAGTATTTT. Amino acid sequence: CASSLGGQGDLFSTDTQYF.